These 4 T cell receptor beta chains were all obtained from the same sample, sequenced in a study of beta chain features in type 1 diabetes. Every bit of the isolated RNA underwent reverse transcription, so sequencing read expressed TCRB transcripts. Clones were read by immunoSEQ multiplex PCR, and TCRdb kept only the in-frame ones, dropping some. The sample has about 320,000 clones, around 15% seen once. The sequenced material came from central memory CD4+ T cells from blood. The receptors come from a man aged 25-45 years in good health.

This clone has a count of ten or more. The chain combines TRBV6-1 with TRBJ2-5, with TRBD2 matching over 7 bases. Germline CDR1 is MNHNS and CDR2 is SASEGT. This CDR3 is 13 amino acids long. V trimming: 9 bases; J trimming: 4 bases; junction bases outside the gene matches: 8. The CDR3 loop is CARERVAGETQYF. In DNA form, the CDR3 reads TGTGCCAGAGAACGGGTAGCGGGAGAGACCCAGTACTTC.

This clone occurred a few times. CDR3 nucleotides: TGTGCCAGCAGTGAAGCCTCGTACAGGGGGCACGGCTACACCTTC. Amino acid sequence: CASSEASYRGHGYTF. The V call is TRBV6-1, the J call TRBJ1-2; 9 bases fit TRBD1. The ends lost 0 bases at V and 8 bases at J; junction bases unmatched: 7. There are 15 residues in the CDR3. The germline V gene has CDR1 MNHNS and CDR2 SASEGT.

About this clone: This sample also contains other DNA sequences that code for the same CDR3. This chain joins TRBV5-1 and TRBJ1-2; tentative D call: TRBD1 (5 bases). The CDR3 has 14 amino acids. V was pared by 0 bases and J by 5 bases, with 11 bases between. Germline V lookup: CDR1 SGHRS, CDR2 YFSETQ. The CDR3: CASSLGQSTYGYTF. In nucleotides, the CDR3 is TGCGCCAGCAGCTTGGGACAGTCCACATATGGCTACACCTTC.

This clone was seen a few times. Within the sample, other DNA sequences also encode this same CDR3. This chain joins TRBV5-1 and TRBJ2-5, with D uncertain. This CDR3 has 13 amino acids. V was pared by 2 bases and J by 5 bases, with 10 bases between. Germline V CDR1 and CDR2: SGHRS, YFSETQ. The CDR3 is CASSLPPSETQYF. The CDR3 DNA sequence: TGCGCCAGCAGCTTACCCCCCAGCGAGACCCAGTACTTC. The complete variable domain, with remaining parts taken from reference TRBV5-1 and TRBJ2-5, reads KAGVTQTPRYLIKTRGQQVTLSCSPISGHRSVSWYQQTPGQGLQFLFEYFSETQRNKGNFPGRFSGRQFSNSRSEMNVSTLELGDSALYLCASSLPPSETQYFGPGTRLLVL.